This T cell receptor beta chain originates from a study of T-cell reconstitution after alpha-beta-depleted transplantation in children. Study-level findings and limits: Newly produced T cells mostly accounted for T-cell counts and diversity one year post-transplant.

In this sample, this clonotype turned up a few times. Its matching antigen is unknown. This CDR3 has 19 amino acids. After removal of 2 bases from V and 0 bases from J, the junction contained 6 bases not matched to a gene. Germline CDR1 is SGHRS and CDR2 is YFSETQ. It was with unique molecular identifiers that the TCRbeta library was prepared. TCRdb ran MiXCR on the PCR reads and lists one entry per CDR3 protein. The sample gives 800,000 to 1,000,000 distinct CDR3 sequences, roughly 29% of which show up once; more than 25% is in the top ten. The sequences come from PBMCs, mostly from graft donor cells, collected 360 days after TCRalphabeta/CD19-depleted stem cell transplant. V gene TRBV5-1 combines with J gene TRBJ2-1; 15 bases agree with TRBD2. The TCR sequence derives from a boy under two years old who had a stem cell transplant for SCID, so the T cells may come from the graft donor. CDR3 region: CASSFPGTSGGNSYNEQFF. For the CDR3, the DNA is TGCGCCAGCAGCTTCCCAGGGACTAGCGGGGGGAACTCCTACAATGAGCAGTTCTTC.